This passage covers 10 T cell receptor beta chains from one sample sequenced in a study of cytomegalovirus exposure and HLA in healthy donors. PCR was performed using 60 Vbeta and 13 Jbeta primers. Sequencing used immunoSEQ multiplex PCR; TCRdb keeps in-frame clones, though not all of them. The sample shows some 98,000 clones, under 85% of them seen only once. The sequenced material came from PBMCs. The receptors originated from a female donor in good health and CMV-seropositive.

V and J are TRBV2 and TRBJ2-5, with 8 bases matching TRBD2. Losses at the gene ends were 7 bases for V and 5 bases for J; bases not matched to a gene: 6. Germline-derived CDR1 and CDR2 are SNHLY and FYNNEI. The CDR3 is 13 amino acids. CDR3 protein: CASKAGVAETQYF. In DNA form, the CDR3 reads TGTGCCAGCAAAGCGGGAGTGGCGGAGACCCAGTACTTC.

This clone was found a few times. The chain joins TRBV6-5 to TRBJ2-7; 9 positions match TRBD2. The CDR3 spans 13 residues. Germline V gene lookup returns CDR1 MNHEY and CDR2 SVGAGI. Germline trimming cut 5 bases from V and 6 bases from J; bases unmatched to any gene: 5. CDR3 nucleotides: TGTGCCAGCAGTCTAGCGGGACCTTCCGAGCAGTACTTC. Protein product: CASSLAGPSEQYF.

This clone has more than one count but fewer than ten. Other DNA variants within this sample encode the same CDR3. CDR3 loop: CASSLGQGLGYTF. CDR3 sequence (DNA): TGTGCCAGCAGTTTAGGGCAGGGACTTGGCTACACCTTC. The chain recombines TRBV28 with TRBJ1-2; the D gene is possibly TRBD1 (5 bases). V was cut by 2 bases and J by 7 bases, with 11 bases left in between. The CDR3 extends over 13 amino acids. Germline CDR1 and CDR2: MDHEN and SYDVKM.

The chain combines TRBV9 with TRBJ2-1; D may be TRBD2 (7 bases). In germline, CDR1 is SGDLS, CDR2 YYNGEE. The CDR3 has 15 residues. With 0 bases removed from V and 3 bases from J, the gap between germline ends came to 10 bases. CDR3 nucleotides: TGTGCCAGCAGCGTAGAGAGGGGGGGCTACAATGAGCAGTTCTTC. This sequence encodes CASSVERGGYNEQFF.

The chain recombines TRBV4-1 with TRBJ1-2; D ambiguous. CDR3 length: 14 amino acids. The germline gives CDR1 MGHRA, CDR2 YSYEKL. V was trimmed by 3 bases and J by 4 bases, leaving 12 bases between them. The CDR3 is CASSHLREGYGYTF. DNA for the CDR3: TGCGCCAGCAGCCACCTCCGGGAGGGCTATGGCTACACCTTC.

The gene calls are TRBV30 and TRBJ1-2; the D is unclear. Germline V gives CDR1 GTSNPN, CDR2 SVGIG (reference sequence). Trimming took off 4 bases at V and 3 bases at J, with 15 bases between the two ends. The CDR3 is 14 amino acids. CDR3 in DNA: TGTGCCTGGATTGGGGAGGGCGCCTACTATGGCTACACCTTC. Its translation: CAWIGEGAYYGYTF.

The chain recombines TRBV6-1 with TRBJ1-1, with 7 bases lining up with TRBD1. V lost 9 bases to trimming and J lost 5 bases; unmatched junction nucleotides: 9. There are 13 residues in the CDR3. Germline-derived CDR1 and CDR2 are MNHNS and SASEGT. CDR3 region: CASTPGQMTEAFF. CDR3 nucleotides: TGTGCCAGTACTCCGGGACAGATGACTGAAGCTTTCTTT.

DNA of the CDR3: TGTGCCAGTAGCGGTGGTGTGGGACAGGGGTTCACCGGGGAGCTGTTTTTT. As protein: CASSGGVGQGFTGELFF. V usage is TRBV19 and J usage is TRBJ2-2; TRBD1 matches at 10 bases. The CDR3 has 17 amino acids. Germline-derived CDR1 and CDR2 are LNHDA and SQIVND (reference sequence). J gave up 4 bases and V 6 bases, and 11 bases lay outside the gene matches.

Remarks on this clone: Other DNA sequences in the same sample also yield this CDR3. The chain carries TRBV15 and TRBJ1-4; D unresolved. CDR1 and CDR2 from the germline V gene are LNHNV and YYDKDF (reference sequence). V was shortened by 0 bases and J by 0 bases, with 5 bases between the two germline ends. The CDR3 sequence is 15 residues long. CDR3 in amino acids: CATSRDRSTNEKLFF. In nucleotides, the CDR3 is TGTGCCACCAGCAGAGATAGATCAACTAATGAAAAACTGTTTTTT. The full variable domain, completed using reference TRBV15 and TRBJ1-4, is DAMVIQNPRYQVTQFGKPVTLSCSQTLNHNVMYWYQQKSSQAPKLLFHYYDKDFNNEADTPDNFQSRRPNTSFCFLDIRSPGLGDTAMYLCATSRDRSTNEKLFFGSGTQLSVL.

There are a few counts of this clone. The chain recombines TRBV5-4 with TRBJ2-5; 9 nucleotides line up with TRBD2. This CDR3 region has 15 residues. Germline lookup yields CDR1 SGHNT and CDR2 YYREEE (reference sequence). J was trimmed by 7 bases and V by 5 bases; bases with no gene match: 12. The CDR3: CASRVWGARGGTQYF. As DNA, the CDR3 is TGTGCCAGCAGGGTGTGGGGGGCGCGGGGGGGGACCCAGTACTTC.